This record concerns one T cell receptor beta chain sequence. Authors' processing steps: Nucleated cell number was recorded as an estimate derived from reference gene primer amplification. The table came from immunoSEQ multiplex PCR; TCRdb's copy has only in-frame clones and leaves some out. V and J calls and clone size are as listed in that table; D and trimming were resolved from the DNA. Of 150,000 to 200,000 clones listed, about 86% are singletons. The sample is drawn from a study of blood T cell repertoires in COVID-19. At the level of the study: Collection of acute and convalescent COVID-19 samples took place in the United States, Italy and Spain. Nucleic acid was either cDNA or gDNA, and it came from T cells, B-cell-depleted T cells, or PBMCs.

This clonotype was obtained from a man aged 55 to 70 with acute or convalescent COVID-19. What was sequenced was peripheral blood.

DNA of the CDR3: TGCAGCATCCTGGGGCTAGCGGGAGAATCGGGAGAGACCCAGTACTTC. Amino acid sequence: CSILGLAGESGETQYF. The V call is TRBV29-1, the J call TRBJ2-5; 10 bases match TRBD2. The CDR3 extends over 16 amino acids. V shed 8 bases, J shed 4 bases, and the junction held 16 bases outside the gene matches. Germline-derived CDR1 and CDR2 are SQVTM and ANQGSEA.